A selection of T cell receptor beta chains follows, all from one sample in a study of read filtering for tumor transcriptome and immune sequencing. TCRdb re-called the reads through MiXCR, storing one row per CDR3 protein. The table has roughly 130,000 distinct CDR3 sequences, about an eighth seen once; the top ten hold 8% to 13%. What was sequenced was a population of CD138-negative cells sorted from bone marrow. These receptors originate from a donor aged 40 or older with multiple myeloma. CDR3s include the opening cysteine and the closing phenylalanine or tryptophan.

>TRBJ2-7|TRBV27
CASGRALGDYEQYF
>TRBJ2-6|TRBV28
CASSLRWGIRSGANVLTF
>TRBJ2-3|TRBV6-2/TRBV6-3
CASRQADSPIVDTQYF
>TRBJ2-1|TRBV29-1
CSVGTSPGLEQFF
>TRBJ2-4|TRBV28
CASTGAGGSAKNIQYF
>TRBJ2-1|TRBV29-1
CSVEVSGAIEQFF
>TRBJ1-5|TRBV7-9
CASSSDRVDQPQHF
>TRBJ2-1|TRBV5-6
CASSIAGGREQFF
>TRBJ2-3|TRBV29-1
CSVEDPERSLTDTQYF
>TRBJ1-5|TRBV12-3/TRBV12-4
CASSPRGGDNQPQHF
>TRBJ1-5|TRBV19
CAASGTEDQPQHF
>TRBJ2-1|TRBV6-2/TRBV6-3
CASIKQGGLGNEQFF
>TRBJ1-1|TRBV30
CAWSARGGNTEAFF
>TRBJ2-3|TRBV6-4
CASSVQHGGADTQYF
>TRBJ2-1|TRBV18
CASSPPIGLAEEISSYNEQFF
>TRBJ1-1|TRBV5-1
CASSLGEGFTAEAFF
>TRBJ1-1|TRBV12-3/TRBV12-4
CASRTTGRENTEAFF
>TRBJ1-5|TRBV11-3
CASTHGDNQPQHF
>TRBJ2-7|TRBV5-1
CASSWGQGALEQYF
>TRBJ2-1|TRBV5-1
CASSPTGTQLYNEQFF
>TRBJ2-5|TRBV7-6
CASSLVATRLQYF
>TRBJ2-3|TRBV12-3/TRBV12-4
CASKEGLASDTQYF
>TRBJ1-1|TRBV6-5
CASRGTGLTEAFF
>TRBJ2-1|TRBV27
CASSVGQTNEQFF
>TRBJ2-3|TRBV20-1
CSASELTGKRTDTQYF
>TRBJ2-3|TRBV7-2
CASSLAGGGGGTDTQYF
>TRBJ2-5|TRBV20-1
CSRRASGETQYF
>TRBJ2-3|TRBV11-2
CASSLATLAGGNTQYF
>TRBJ2-4|TRBV20-1
CSADPGEAKNIQYF
>TRBJ2-1|TRBV29-1
CSVVSGQGYNEQFF
>TRBJ2-1|TRBV2
CASSLRGPYNEQFF
>TRBJ1-3|TRBV12-3/TRBV12-4
CASSPQDSGNTIYF
>TRBJ2-1|TRBV6-1
CASTGGSSYNEQFF
>TRBJ2-1|TRBV29-1
CSVGTSGSVEQFF
>TRBJ2-1|TRBV20-1
CSADGRKRNEQFF
>TRBJ1-4|TRBV6-5
CASRTDQTGAGEKLFF
>TRBJ2-5|TRBV5-1
CASSRQGWGETQYF
>TRBJ1-2|TRBV3-1
CASSPRSLGYGYTF
>TRBJ2-6|TRBV12-5
CASGSPSGANVLTF
>TRBJ2-5|TRBV2
CASSGWGRGQETQYF
>TRBJ2-5|TRBV5-1
CASSLAASGTQETQYF
>TRBJ2-5|TRBV30
CAWSSGETQYF
>TRBJ2-2|TRBV3-1
CASSQDGLGTGDRDTGELFF
>TRBJ2-1|TRBV20-1
CSATRDRGYNEQFF
>TRBJ2-3|TRBV7-2
CASSSAGTSGRPTTDTQYF
>TRBJ1-5|TRBV7-3
CASKQLVVNQPQHF
>TRBJ2-5|TRBV5-6
CASSSGGETQYF
>TRBJ2-3|TRBV7-3
CASSLTHRTSGGKDTQYF